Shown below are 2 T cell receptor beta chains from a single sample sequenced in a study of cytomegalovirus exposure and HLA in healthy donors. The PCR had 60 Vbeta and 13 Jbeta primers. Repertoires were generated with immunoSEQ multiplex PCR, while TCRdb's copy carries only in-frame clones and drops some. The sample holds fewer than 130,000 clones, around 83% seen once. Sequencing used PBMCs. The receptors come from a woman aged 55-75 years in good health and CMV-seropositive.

The CDR3 DNA follows: TGTGCCAGTAGTTGGGGAAAGACAGGGGGCTTTATGTCAGAGACCCAGTACTTC. Protein: CASSWGKTGGFMSETQYF. The V and J genes are TRBV19 and TRBJ2-5; TRBD1 aligns across 10 bases. The CDR3 extends over 18 amino acids. Germline values: CDR1 LNHDA, CDR2 SQIVND (reference sequence). With 5 bases clipped from V and 4 bases from J, the junction kept 16 bases outside the gene matches.

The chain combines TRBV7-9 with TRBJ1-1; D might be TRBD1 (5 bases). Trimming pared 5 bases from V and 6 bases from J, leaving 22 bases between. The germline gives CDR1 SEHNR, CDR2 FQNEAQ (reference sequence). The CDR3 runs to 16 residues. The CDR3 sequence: CASSPSAGGEGPEAFF. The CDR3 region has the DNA TGTGCCAGCAGCCCCTCCGCCGGGGGGGAAGGGCCTGAAGCTTTCTTT.